This T cell receptor beta chain was identified during a study of T-cell memory formation after mild COVID-19. Background on the study: Largely donor-specific TCR clusters were found.

This CDR3 contains 10 residues. CDR1 is SQVTM, CDR2 ANQGSEA, per germline. The V end was cut by 3 bases, the J end by 10 bases, with 7 bases between. A remark on this clonotype: Its specificity is unknown.

TCRdb recomputed calls from the 5' RACE reads with MiXCR, one row per CDR3 protein. The table shows hundreds of thousands of distinct CDR3 sequences, with 8.2% occurring only once. Study-wide results and limits: Pre-infection memory harbored some responding clones, suggesting cross-reactive memory joined.

V gene TRBV29-1 combines with J gene TRBJ2-1; no definite D call. The TCR comes from a man between 18 and 35 years old who had mild COVID-19 (a few samples of this study predate the infection). Cell type and time point are not known. The sample comprised PBMCs or a T cell subset sorted from them (not recorded which). The CDR3 loop is CSVEKAEQFF. The CDR3 nucleotides are TGCAGCGTTGAGAAGGCAGAGCAGTTCTTC.